This T cell receptor (beta chain) was sequenced for a study of blood T cells in healthy people across ages. Study findings and constraints: Naive CD4+ cells and diversity were both higher in long-lived donors than in aged donors. Naive T cell percentage strongly correlated with TCR beta diversity.

Turning to this clonotype: Its antigen is not known.

At least 6.5 million PBMCs were isolated per sample. The CDR3 sequence is 14 residues long. Germline CDR1 MNHNY, CDR2 SVGAGI (reference sequence). The junction had 7 bases not matched to a gene; V was cut back by 9 bases and J by 1 base. Next came a second PCR, run for about 6 to 11 cycles, which used a sample-barcoded 5' primer along with a J-beta primer mix. Paired-end reads containing CDR3 totaled no fewer than 3 million for each sample. MiXCR, run by TCRdb on the 5' RACE reads, gives a single entry per CDR3 protein. The sample gives about a million distinct CDR3 sequences, around 48% of which show up once; around an eighth is in the top ten.

This TCR was recovered from a man aged 25 to 40 in good health. Sequencing was carried out using blood. The V gene is TRBV6-6, the J gene TRBJ1-1; TRBD1 agrees at 8 bases. The CDR3: CASKETGANTEAFF. CDR3 nucleotides: TGTGCCAGTAAGGAGACAGGGGCGAACACTGAAGCTTTCTTT.